These T cell receptor beta chains were read from a single sample in a study of T cell changes during pregnancy in multiple sclerosis. Only in-frame clones appear in the TCRdb table, and some are missing; sequencing was by immunoSEQ multiplex PCR. Among tens of thousands of clones, about nine tenths were seen once, and the ten largest hold approximately 1.1%. The specimen comprised peripheral blood, sampled after pregnancy. These receptors all stem from a female donor in good health, enrolled as a control in a pregnancy study. The CDR3 runs from the conserved cysteine through the conserved F or W. The order of the fields is D gene, J gene, V gene, clone size, CDR3 protein, CDR3 DNA. D genes are given only for firm matches. Not all rows give a size; the values are once, few, many and, for expanded clones, a class.

. | TRBJ1-3 | TRBV7-6 | . | CASSLAGSGNTIYF | TGTGCCAGCAGCTTAGCCGGTTCTGGAAACACCATATATTTT
. | TRBJ1-2 | TRBV18 | . | CASSLQDSPYGYTF | TGTGCCAGCTCACTGCAAGACAGTCCGTATGGCTACACCTTC
. | TRBJ1-5 | TRBV6-1 | . | CASSEGGLSNQPQHF | TGTGCCAGCAGTGAAGGGGGGCTCAGCAATCAGCCCCAGCATTTT
TRBD1 | TRBJ1-1 | TRBV27 | . | CASSTLQGVYTEAFF | TGTGCCAGCAGTACCCTACAGGGGGTTTACACTGAAGCTTTCTTT
TRBD2 | TRBJ2-3 | TRBV6-5 | . | CASSRRLAGTDTQYF | TGTGCCAGCAGCCGCAGACTAGCAGGCACAGATACGCAGTATTTT
TRBD1 | TRBJ1-6 | TRBV5-5 | . | CASSWTGGLNSPLHF | TGTGCCAGCAGCTGGACAGGGGGGCTGAATTCACCCCTCCACTTT
. | TRBJ2-7 | TRBV25-1 | . | CASSGGTDYEQYF | TGTGCCAGCAGTGGCGGGACAGACTACGAGCAGTACTTC
. | TRBJ2-3 | TRBV2 | . | CASSGFDADTQYF | TGTGCCAGCAGCGGTTTCGATGCTGATACGCAGTATTTT
TRBD1 | TRBJ1-2 | TRBV19 | . | CASSMVQGGNYGYTF | TGTGCCAGTAGTATGGTACAGGGGGGAAACTATGGCTACACCTTC
TRBD1 | TRBJ2-2 | TRBV11-2 | . | CASSLDRGAGELFF | TGTGCCAGCAGCCTGGACAGGGGAGCGGGGGAGCTGTTTTTT
. | TRBJ1-1 | TRBV19 | once | CASSIGRGIRAFF | TGTGCCAGTAGTATAGGAAGGGGGATCCGAGCTTTCTTT
. | TRBJ1-2 | TRBV5-1 | . | CASSPQGRNGYTF | TGCGCCAGCAGCCCACAGGGCCGGAATGGCTACACCTTC
. | TRBJ2-7 | TRBV5-5 | . | CASSLGAHSYEQYF | TGTGCCAGCAGCTTAGGAGCGCACTCCTACGAGCAGTACTTC
. | TRBJ1-1 | TRBV5-6 | . | CASSLRQGHTEAFF | TGTGCCAGCAGCTTGAGGCAGGGGCACACTGAAGCTTTCTTT
TRBD2 | TRBJ2-7 | TRBV7-9 | . | CASTGSGRNEQYF | TGTGCCAGCACAGGTAGCGGGAGGAACGAGCAGTACTTC
. | TRBJ2-1 | TRBV4-1 | . | CASSPGRGYNEQFF | TGCGCCAGCAGCCCCGGTAGGGGCTACAATGAGCAGTTCTTC
TRBD2 | TRBJ2-7 | TRBV7-2 | . | CASSPSRTSASYEQYF | TGTGCCAGCAGCCCAAGCCGGACTAGCGCGTCCTACGAGCAGTACTTC
TRBD2 | TRBJ2-2 | TRBV18 | . | CASSPGTSGILTGELFF | TGTGCCAGCTCTCCCGGGACTAGCGGGATCCTCACCGGGGAGCTGTTTTTT
. | TRBJ1-6 | TRBV28 | . | CASSLPGSYNSPLHF | TGTGCCAGCAGTCTCCCGGGCTCCTATAATTCACCCCTCCACTTT
TRBD1 | TRBJ1-5 | TRBV28 | . | CASSAYPGTVINQPQHF | TGTGCCAGCAGTGCCTACCCTGGGACAGTTATCAATCAGCCCCAGCATTTT
. | TRBJ1-1 | TRBV5-1 | . | CASNDLGAMNTEAFF | TGCGCCAGCAACGATTTGGGAGCGATGAACACTGAAGCTTTCTTT
. | TRBJ2-7 | TRBV29-1 | . | CSARTLGYEQYF | TGCAGTGCCCGGACTCTGGGTTACGAGCAGTACTTC
TRBD1 | TRBJ1-4 | TRBV30 | . | CAWQQGQRGEKLFF | TGTGCCTGGCAACAGGGGCAGAGGGGTGAAAAACTGTTTTTT
TRBD1 | TRBJ2-5 | TRBV12-5 | . | CASGRGQAEETQYF | TGTGCTAGTGGCCGCGGACAGGCCGAAGAGACCCAGTACTTC
. | TRBJ2-5 | TRBV30 | . | CAWSVRNRLWKETQYF | TGTGCCTGGAGTGTACGGAACAGGTTATGGAAAGAGACCCAGTACTTC
TRBD1 | TRBJ2-2 | TRBV15 | . | CATSRDRGHGELFF | TGTGCCACCAGCAGGGACAGGGGTCACGGGGAGCTGTTTTTT
TRBD2 | TRBJ2-5 | TRBV9 | . | CASSVSWGGGGETQYF | TGTGCCAGCAGCGTTAGCTGGGGCGGGGGAGGCGAGACCCAGTACTTC
TRBD1 | TRBJ1-5 | TRBV6-1 | . | CASSGTGGNQPQHF | TGTGCCAGCAGCGGGACAGGGGGTAATCAGCCCCAGCATTTT
TRBD1 | TRBJ1-2 | TRBV5-6 | once | CASSPKDRVYGYTF | TGTGCCAGCAGCCCGAAAGACAGGGTCTATGGCTACACCTTC
TRBD1 | TRBJ2-7 | TRBV10-2 | . | CASRDRDEQYF | TGCGCCAGCAGGGACAGGGACGAGCAGTACTTC
. | TRBJ1-3 | TRBV4-1 | . | CASSPQEGWNTIYF | TGCGCCAGCAGCCCCCAGGAGGGTTGGAACACCATATATTTT
. | TRBJ2-5 | TRBV19 | . | CASSMRRVAQETQYF | TGTGCCAGTAGTATGAGGCGAGTAGCACAAGAGACCCAGTACTTC
. | TRBJ1-6 | TRBV7-2 | . | CASSLSGTWDSPLHF | TGTGCCAGCAGCTTAAGCGGGACATGGGATTCACCCCTCCACTTT
TRBD2 | TRBJ2-7 | TRBV7-9 | . | CASSPRGTSGRNEQYF | TGTGCCAGCAGTCCACGGGGGACTAGCGGGAGGAACGAGCAGTACTTC
. | TRBJ1-2 | TRBV7-9 | . | CASSQSPAVYGYTF | TGTGCCAGCAGCCAGTCCCCCGCGGTCTATGGCTACACCTTC
. | TRBJ1-4 | TRBV30 | . | CAWRREEKLFF | TGTGCCTGGAGGAGGGAGGAAAAACTGTTTTTT
. | TRBJ1-2 | TRBV6-1 | . | CAGSTSYGYTF | TGTGCCGGGTCAACTAGCTATGGCTACACCTTC
. | TRBJ1-1 | TRBV2 | . | CASSGQWNTEAFF | TGTGCCAGCAGTGGGCAGTGGAACACTGAAGCTTTCTTT
. | TRBJ1-2 | TRBV21-1 | few | CASSKASGTGPNYGYTF | TGTGCCAGCAGCAAAGCCAGTGGGACAGGGCCTAACTATGGCTACACCTTC
. | TRBJ2-7 | TRBV14 | . | CASSLGLWEQYF | TGTGCCAGCAGCCTGGGCCTCTGGGAGCAGTACTTC
. | TRBJ2-7 | TRBV5-1 | . | CASSLGQHDEQYF | TGCGCCAGCAGCCTCGGACAGCATGACGAGCAGTACTTC
. | TRBJ2-1 | TRBV25-1 | . | CASSGPQQAGDINEQFF | TGTGCCAGCAGTGGGCCCCAACAGGCGGGGGACATCAATGAGCAGTTCTTC
TRBD1 | TRBJ1-3 | TRBV7-8 | . | CASSGRTGGRSFGNTIYF | TGTGCCAGCAGCGGGAGGACAGGGGGAAGAAGTTTTGGAAACACCATATATTTT
. | TRBJ1-5 | TRBV7-6 | . | CASSLIGGEQPQHF | TGTGCCAGCAGCTTAATAGGGGGGGAACAGCCCCAGCATTTT
. | TRBJ1-4 | TRBV5-4 | . | CASSTLTPGSEKLFF | TGTGCCAGCAGCACCTTGACCCCCGGGAGTGAAAAACTGTTTTTT
. | TRBJ1-1 | TRBV12-5 | . | CAVGGASAYSTEAFF | TGTGCTGTCGGGGGGGCTTCGGCTTACAGCACTGAAGCTTTCTTT
. | TRBJ2-7 | TRBV6-1 | . | CASSESGGSYEQYF | TGTGCCAGCAGTGAAAGTGGCGGCTCCTACGAGCAGTACTTC
TRBD2 | TRBJ2-5 | TRBV5-4 | . | CASSGNLAGGRETQYF | TGTGCCAGCAGCGGGAATTTAGCGGGGGGAAGAGAGACCCAGTACTTC
. | TRBJ1-1 | TRBV27 | . | CASSNAVEVRNTEAFF | TGTGCCAGCAGTAACGCGGTGGAGGTTAGGAACACTGAAGCTTTCTTT
. | TRBJ1-3 | TRBV28 | . | CASSIGSGGGNTIYF | TGTGCCAGCAGTATTGGGTCCGGGGGGGGAAACACCATATATTTT
TRBD1 | TRBJ2-5 | TRBV5-4 | . | CASSLGQGLDQYF | TGTGCCAGCAGCCTTGGACAGGGTTTGGACCAGTACTTC
. | TRBJ2-1 | TRBV28 | . | CASSFQINEQFF | TGTGCCAGCAGTTTTCAGATCAATGAGCAGTTCTTC
. | TRBJ1-2 | TRBV19 | . | CASSTLQAISLNYGYTF | TGTGCCAGTAGTACCCTACAGGCAATTAGTTTAAACTATGGCTACACCTTC
TRBD2 | TRBJ2-3 | TRBV27 | . | CASSLSGTTNTDTQYF | TGTGCCAGCAGTTTATCGGGGACTACTAACACAGATACGCAGTATTTT
TRBD2 | TRBJ2-3 | TRBV5-6 | once | CASSLVGTSGALTQYF | TGTGCCAGCAGCTTGGTTGGGACTAGCGGGGCCCTGACGCAGTATTTT